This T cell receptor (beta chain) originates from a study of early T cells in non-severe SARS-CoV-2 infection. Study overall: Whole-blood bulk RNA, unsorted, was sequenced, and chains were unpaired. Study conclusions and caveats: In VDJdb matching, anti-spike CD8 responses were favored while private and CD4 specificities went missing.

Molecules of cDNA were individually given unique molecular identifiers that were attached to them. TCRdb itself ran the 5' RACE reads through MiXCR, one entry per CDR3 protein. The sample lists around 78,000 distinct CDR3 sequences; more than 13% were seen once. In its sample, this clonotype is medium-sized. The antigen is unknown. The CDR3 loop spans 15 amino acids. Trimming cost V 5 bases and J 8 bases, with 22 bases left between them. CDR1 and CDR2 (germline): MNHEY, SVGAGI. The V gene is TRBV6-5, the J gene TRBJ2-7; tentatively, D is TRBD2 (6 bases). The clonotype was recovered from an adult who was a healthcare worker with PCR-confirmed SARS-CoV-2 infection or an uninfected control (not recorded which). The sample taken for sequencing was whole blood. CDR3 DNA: TGTGCCAGCAGTGACCTTCAGGACGGGGGTTCCAAGCAGTACTTC. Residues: CASSDLQDGGSKQYF.